This T cell receptor (beta chain) was observed in a study of CD8+ T cells in alopecia areata (dated by TCRdb to the late 2010s). About the study as a whole: The treated patients, all with moderate-to-severe alopecia areata, were enrolled in an open-label pilot trial of oral tofacitinib given at 5 to 10 mg twice daily. Tofacitinib was administered for 6 to 18 months, and 6 months of follow-up off drug were then conducted to assess delayed response and recurrence. To study T cell clonal expansion in alopecia areata, the researchers applied high-throughput TCRbeta sequencing to both the C3H/HeJ mouse model and human patients. Human TCRbeta sequencing covered scalp tissue and sorted CD4+ and CD8+ peripheral blood T cells from patchy and totalis/universalis alopecia areata patients and healthy controls. Patients on tofacitinib were biopsied at baseline and after 4 and 24 weeks of treatment, and several of the patients also had a later scalp biopsy. Scalp clonality was compared among normal scalp (n=4), patchy alopecia areata scalp (n=8), and alopecia totalis/universalis scalp (n=8). RNA was extracted with the PAXgene miRNA kit for fixed scalp, the miRNeasy kit for PBMCs, and the RNeasy kit for mouse skin. Amplification of TCRbeta CDR3 regions was done by immunoSEQ multiplex PCR using 35 Vbeta forward primers and 13 Jbeta reverse primers. Overall study results and their limits: Unlike mouse skin, where gammadelta T cells dominate, normal human skin contains resident alphabeta T cells that get sequenced too, which complicates analysis of the scalp TCR repertoire. Compared with normal scalp, lesional scalp, particularly in alopecia totalis/universalis, had higher clonality and more expanded CD8+ clones, which suggests antigenic drive. TCR sequences shared between patients were less clear than in mice, possibly partly because of HLA diversity in the patient population.

About this clone: The antigen this receptor binds is unknown. Base qualities were left out, and no much larger clone turns up one base away.

The time point label here, explained by the study, means: baseline before oral tofacitinib. From alopecia areata patients, peripheral blood was collected along with lesional scalp punch biopsies. PBMCs were isolated by density centrifugation and stained for CD3, CD4 and CD8, after which CD4+ and CD8+ T cells were sorted on a FACSAria. There are 14 amino acids in the CDR3, from cysteine to phenylalanine inclusive. The only DNA kept is the CDR3, 42 bases in frame from the first base. Compared with germline, V lacks 7 bases and J lacks 3 bases; bases without a gene match: 7. According to the germline V gene, CDR1 reads ENHRY and CDR2 reads SYGVKD. The protocol used for the library was the immunoSEQ multiplex PCR assay. RNA was extracted from all samples and reverse transcribed into cDNA as template for TCR sequencing. First-strand cDNA was synthesized with SuperScript III using a 2:1 mix of oligo-dT and random hexamers. Amplification bias was assessed with a synthetic immune receptor repertoire, and residual bias was removed computationally. The original pipeline was this. After raw reads were preprocessed to remove errors, the CDR3 was defined following IMGT conventions as running from the conserved cysteine to phenylalanine. To get clonality, Shannon entropy was normalized by log2 of the number of productive unique TCRs and the result was subtracted from 1. Scalp TCRbeta sequences were cross-referenced with sorted blood CD4 and CD8 repertoires so that the CD4 or CD8 identity of scalp clones could be inferred. TCRdb took over this immuneACCESS table, retaining in-frame rearrangements with V and J assigned. Such tables are incomplete; in checked studies, under half of the missing clones stem from an unresolved V gene, and the remainder is unexplained. That table gives V, J and clone size, and the DNA gave D and trimming. This sample gives roughly 250,000 clones in total; about two thirds of them show up just once. Together, the top ten hold approximately 1.2% of the sample.

The clonotype comes from a human donor with alopecia areata. Source: CD4+ T cells sorted from blood, taken at week 0. The chain joins TRBV10-3 to TRBJ1-2, with 8 central nucleotides matching TRBD1. The base sequence is TGTGCCATCACCTCCGGACAGGGTTACTATGGCTACACCTTC. Its protein reads: CAITSGQGYYGYTF.